There are a few counts of the clone carrying this TCR beta chain. Its matching antigen is unknown. The data are from a study of T-cell memory formation after mild COVID-19. Study summary: Each donor largely had its own TCR clusters.

Trimming removed 0 bases at V and 0 bases at J, with 9 bases between. CDR3 size: 15 residues. Germline values: CDR1 MNHEY, CDR2 SVGAGI. Overall study results and limits: CD4+ contracting clones lay mainly in CM and EM, CD8+ ones in EMRA. Among clones contracting day 15 to 85, CD4/CD8 was balanced, whereas later expanders leaned CD4+.

A single record per CDR3 protein comes from TCRdb applying MiXCR to the 5' RACE reads. The sample includes 250,000 to 300,000 distinct CDR3 sequences, 15% to 20% seen only once; the top ten take more than 20%. This TCR was recovered from a man between 18 and 29 years old who had mild COVID-19 (a few samples of this study predate the infection). Cell type and time point are not known. The chain employs TRBV6-5 and TRBJ2-7; possibly TRBD1 or TRBD2 for D (5 bases each). The sequencing input was PBMCs or a T cell subset sorted from them (not recorded which). This CDR3 reads CASSYSRGSSYEQYF. The DNA of the CDR3 is TGTGCCAGCAGTTACTCGAGGGGCAGCTCCTACGAGCAGTACTTC.